The clone carrying this T cell receptor beta chain was seen more than once but under ten times. Its antigen is undetermined. TCRdb redid the calling of the 5' RACE reads with MiXCR, one entry per CDR3 protein. The sample lists a few hundred thousand distinct CDR3 sequences, roughly 9.9% occurring once. This sample was included in a study of identical twins. Study-level points and caveats: Without tracking the same donors, conclusions rested on cross-sectional statistical analysis. Whereas memory repertoires showed no such difference, abundant cord blood beta clonotypes carried fewer insertions.

The CDR3 is 19 amino acids. V was clipped by 2 bases and J by 0 bases, with 23 bases between them. The germline V gene has CDR1 SGHVS and CDR2 FNYEAQ. These records were also assigned to another study, of yellow fever vaccine responses in identical twins. From that paper: Each twin's T cell response to the vaccine was reported to look partly convergent and partly personalized.

This rearrangement joins TRBV7-6 to TRBJ2-7; perhaps D is TRBD1 or TRBD2 (5 bases each). This clonotype was sampled from a young woman in good health. Sequences were obtained from PBMCs. The CDR3 DNA is TGTGCCAGCAGCTTAAGCCCTCCACGCCGGGACGCACGCTCCTACGAGCAGTACTTC. Its protein product is CASSLSPPRRDARSYEQYF.